Listed below are T cell receptor beta chains from one sample, sequenced in a study of T cells in localized non-small cell lung cancer. Sequencing was performed with immunoSEQ multiplex PCR; in TCRdb, only in-frame clones are kept and a portion is missing. The profile shows about 34,000 clones, 88% of them singletons. The starting material was peripheral blood, obtained before any cancer treatment. Receptor source: a woman between 35 and 70 years old with stage I lung adenocarcinoma. CDR3s include the opening cysteine and the closing phenylalanine or tryptophan. The order of the fields is clone size, J gene, V gene, D gene, CDR3 DNA, CDR3 protein. The D gene is left open where the match is weak. Size is stated for part of the rows, as once, few or many counts, or as a class when the clone is expanded.

clone size: -
J gene: TRBJ2-7
V gene: TRBV7-9
D gene: -
CDR3 DNA: TGTGCCAGCAGTTCAAACGGAGCCTCCTACGAGCAGTACTTC
CDR3 protein: CASSSNGASYEQYF

clone size: once
J gene: TRBJ2-7
V gene: TRBV19
D gene: -
CDR3 DNA: TGTGCCAGTAGTCCCGGGGGGACATACTACGAGCAGTACTTC
CDR3 protein: CASSPGGTYYEQYF

clone size: once
J gene: TRBJ1-2
V gene: TRBV27
D gene: TRBD1
CDR3 DNA: TGTGCCAGCAGTTTAATACCGGACAGGCTAGACTATGGCTACACCTTC
CDR3 protein: CASSLIPDRLDYGYTF

clone size: -
J gene: TRBJ2-4
V gene: TRBV15
D gene: -
CDR3 DNA: TGTGCCACCAGCAGTACAGGGGGGGACGCCAAAAACATTCAGTACTTC
CDR3 protein: CATSSTGGDAKNIQYF

clone size: -
J gene: TRBJ1-1
V gene: TRBV25-1
D gene: TRBD1
CDR3 DNA: TGTGCCAGCAGTGCACAGGGGCAGAACACTGAAGCTTTCTTT
CDR3 protein: CASSAQGQNTEAFF

clone size: -
J gene: TRBJ1-2
V gene: TRBV5-6
D gene: -
CDR3 DNA: TGTGCCAGCAGATGGCAGGGTACGGTCTATGGCTACACCTTC
CDR3 protein: CASRWQGTVYGYTF

clone size: -
J gene: TRBJ2-6
V gene: TRBV18
D gene: TRBD2
CDR3 DNA: TGTGCCAGCTCACCCCGCGGGGCGGGGGGCCCAAGCTCTGGGGCCAACGTCCTGACTTTC
CDR3 protein: CASSPRGAGGPSSGANVLTF

clone size: -
J gene: TRBJ1-5
V gene: TRBV27
D gene: -
CDR3 DNA: TGTGCCAGCAGTTTAGGTCCGGGGAGGTCAAATCAGCCCCAGCATTTT
CDR3 protein: CASSLGPGRSNQPQHF

clone size: -
J gene: TRBJ1-5
V gene: TRBV7-8
D gene: -
CDR3 DNA: TGTGCCAGCAGCCGGACCGGTCAGCCCCAGCATTTT
CDR3 protein: CASSRTGQPQHF

clone size: -
J gene: TRBJ2-7
V gene: TRBV7-9
D gene: -
CDR3 DNA: TGTGCCAGCAGCTACATCCCGGGTACTGCAGCCTACGAGCAGTACTTC
CDR3 protein: CASSYIPGTAAYEQYF

clone size: -
J gene: TRBJ2-1
V gene: TRBV12-5
D gene: -
CDR3 DNA: TGTGCTAGTACCCCTGACGGACGGCAAGACAATGAGCAGTTCTTC
CDR3 protein: CASTPDGRQDNEQFF

clone size: -
J gene: TRBJ2-7
V gene: TRBV9
D gene: -
CDR3 DNA: TGTGCCAGCAGCGTAGGGGACTCCTACTACGAGCAGTACTTC
CDR3 protein: CASSVGDSYYEQYF

clone size: -
J gene: TRBJ2-1
V gene: TRBV4-3
D gene: TRBD2
CDR3 DNA: TGCGCCAGCAGCCAAGAGTTAGCGGGAGCCCCGGGCAATGAGCAGTTCTTC
CDR3 protein: CASSQELAGAPGNEQFF

clone size: once
J gene: TRBJ2-5
V gene: TRBV7-2
D gene: -
CDR3 DNA: TGTGCCAGCAACCCGGGCCTTGGAGAGACCCAGTACTTC
CDR3 protein: CASNPGLGETQYF

clone size: -
J gene: TRBJ1-2
V gene: TRBV6-5
D gene: TRBD1
CDR3 DNA: TGTGCCAGCAGTCCAACAGGGGGCTATGGCTACACCTTC
CDR3 protein: CASSPTGGYGYTF

clone size: -
J gene: TRBJ2-5
V gene: TRBV15
D gene: TRBD2
CDR3 DNA: TGTGCCACCAGCCGCGGTAGCGGGGGGACTTCACAAGAGACCCAGTACTTC
CDR3 protein: CATSRGSGGTSQETQYF

clone size: -
J gene: TRBJ1-2
V gene: TRBV7-9
D gene: TRBD1
CDR3 DNA: TGTGCCAGCAGCTTAGGGAGGACAGGGGGCGATGGCTACACCTTC
CDR3 protein: CASSLGRTGGDGYTF

clone size: -
J gene: TRBJ1-4
V gene: TRBV5-5
D gene: TRBD1
CDR3 DNA: TGTGCCAGCAGCTTCCGGACAGGGCTGAGAGAAGGCGAAAAACTGTTTTTT
CDR3 protein: CASSFRTGLREGEKLFF

clone size: -
J gene: TRBJ2-2
V gene: TRBV7-9
D gene: -
CDR3 DNA: TGTGCCAGCAGCTTCCGGATCGGCACCGGGGAGCTGTTTTTT
CDR3 protein: CASSFRIGTGELFF

clone size: -
J gene: TRBJ2-3
V gene: TRBV5-4
D gene: -
CDR3 DNA: TGTGCCAGCAGCTCGACAGCTCCGAGGGAGACAGATACGCAGTATTTT
CDR3 protein: CASSSTAPRETDTQYF

clone size: -
J gene: TRBJ1-1
V gene: TRBV21-1
D gene: -
CDR3 DNA: TGTGCCAGCAGCAAAGTATCGCCAGGGGAGAATAATCGATGGACTGAAGCTTTCTTT
CDR3 protein: CASSKVSPGENNRWTEAFF

clone size: -
J gene: TRBJ1-2
V gene: TRBV7-9
D gene: -
CDR3 DNA: TGTGCCAGCAGCTTGGACAGTCAATATGGCTACACCTTC
CDR3 protein: CASSLDSQYGYTF

clone size: -
J gene: TRBJ2-7
V gene: TRBV25-1
D gene: TRBD2
CDR3 DNA: TGTGCCAGCAGTGGTGGCGGGGGTCGGAACGAGCAGTACTTC
CDR3 protein: CASSGGGGRNEQYF

clone size: -
J gene: TRBJ1-6
V gene: TRBV11-2
D gene: -
CDR3 DNA: TGTGCCAGCAGCCAGGAAGGGACAATTTCACCCCTCCACTTT
CDR3 protein: CASSQEGTISPLHF

clone size: few
J gene: TRBJ2-1
V gene: TRBV4-1
D gene: -
CDR3 DNA: TGCGCCAGCAGCCAAGGAGATTCGGAGCAGTTCTTC
CDR3 protein: CASSQGDSEQFF

clone size: -
J gene: TRBJ1-2
V gene: TRBV7-3
D gene: -
CDR3 DNA: TGTGCCAGCAGCCCCCCGGGGGGCACGGTCTATGGCTACACCTTC
CDR3 protein: CASSPPGGTVYGYTF

clone size: -
J gene: TRBJ2-3
V gene: TRBV5-5
D gene: -
CDR3 DNA: TGTGCCAGCAGCCCCGACGTCCCAGATACGCAGTATTTT
CDR3 protein: CASSPDVPDTQYF

clone size: -
J gene: TRBJ1-2
V gene: TRBV7-2
D gene: TRBD1
CDR3 DNA: TGTGCCAGCAGCTCCCGGGACAGGATAAATGGCTACACCTTC
CDR3 protein: CASSSRDRINGYTF

clone size: -
J gene: TRBJ1-2
V gene: TRBV2
D gene: -
CDR3 DNA: TGTGCCAGCAGTGAAGCAGGAGGGGGATCCAGTGGCTACACCTTC
CDR3 protein: CASSEAGGGSSGYTF

clone size: -
J gene: TRBJ1-2
V gene: TRBV7-8
D gene: TRBD1
CDR3 DNA: TGTGCCAGCAGCATAGACAGGGGGGGCTACACCTTC
CDR3 protein: CASSIDRGGYTF

clone size: -
J gene: TRBJ2-3
V gene: TRBV11-2
D gene: -
CDR3 DNA: TGTGCCAGCAGCCGCTCCGCGTGGGAGAAAAGTGGTACGCAGTATTTT
CDR3 protein: CASSRSAWEKSGTQYF

clone size: -
J gene: TRBJ2-5
V gene: TRBV27
D gene: -
CDR3 DNA: TGTGCCAGCAGTTTGGTCGAAAAAGAGACCCAGTACTTC
CDR3 protein: CASSLVEKETQYF

clone size: once
J gene: TRBJ2-5
V gene: TRBV4-2
D gene: -
CDR3 DNA: TGTGCCAGCAGCCAAGGCGGGGACTTTCTCCAAGAGACCCAGTACTTC
CDR3 protein: CASSQGGDFLQETQYF

clone size: -
J gene: TRBJ2-1
V gene: TRBV9
D gene: -
CDR3 DNA: TGTGCCAGCAGCGCCCCCCGGGACTCCTCGGACAATGAGCAGTTCTTC
CDR3 protein: CASSAPRDSSDNEQFF

clone size: -
J gene: TRBJ1-4
V gene: TRBV6-6
D gene: -
CDR3 DNA: TGTGCCAGCAGACCCACAGGGCCGGGTGAAAAACTGTTTTTT
CDR3 protein: CASRPTGPGEKLFF

clone size: -
J gene: TRBJ1-2
V gene: TRBV29-1
D gene: -
CDR3 DNA: TGCAGCGTAGAATCATGGGTGGAGCGCGGCTACACCTTC
CDR3 protein: CSVESWVERGYTF

clone size: -
J gene: TRBJ1-1
V gene: TRBV7-2
D gene: -
CDR3 DNA: TGTGCCAGCAGTATAGGGACGCTTGGAGGGAGTAGCACTGAAGCTTTCTTT
CDR3 protein: CASSIGTLGGSSTEAFF

clone size: -
J gene: TRBJ2-1
V gene: TRBV5-6
D gene: -
CDR3 DNA: TGTGCCAGCAGCCCGCCTAGGTCCGGCGAGCAGTTCTTC
CDR3 protein: CASSPPRSGEQFF

clone size: -
J gene: TRBJ2-7
V gene: TRBV27
D gene: -
CDR3 DNA: TGTGCCAGCAGTCCGGGACCAGGGTGGGAGCAGTACTTC
CDR3 protein: CASSPGPGWEQYF

clone size: -
J gene: TRBJ2-3
V gene: TRBV4-1
D gene: -
CDR3 DNA: TGCGCCAGCAGCCAATTACGGATGAGCACAGATACGCAGTATTTT
CDR3 protein: CASSQLRMSTDTQYF

clone size: once
J gene: TRBJ2-1
V gene: TRBV21-1
D gene: -
CDR3 DNA: TGTGCCAGCAGGGAGTTGAGCTCCTACAATGAGCAGTTCTTC
CDR3 protein: CASRELSSYNEQFF

clone size: -
J gene: TRBJ1-1
V gene: TRBV9
D gene: TRBD1
CDR3 DNA: TGTGCCAGCAGCGCCAGGGGGACCATGAACACTGAAGCTTTCTTT
CDR3 protein: CASSARGTMNTEAFF

clone size: -
J gene: TRBJ2-6
V gene: TRBV19
D gene: -
CDR3 DNA: TGTGCCAGTAGTATGGGCAGTAGCTCTGGGGCCAACGTCCTGACTTTC
CDR3 protein: CASSMGSSSGANVLTF

clone size: -
J gene: TRBJ1-4
V gene: TRBV6-5
D gene: -
CDR3 DNA: TGTGCCAGCAGTTACTCCTGGACAGCTAATGAAAAACTGTTTTTT
CDR3 protein: CASSYSWTANEKLFF

clone size: -
J gene: TRBJ2-3
V gene: TRBV6-1
D gene: -
CDR3 DNA: TGTGCCAGCAGTGAAGTTTCTAAGGGAGATACGCAGTATTTT
CDR3 protein: CASSEVSKGDTQYF

clone size: -
J gene: TRBJ2-4
V gene: TRBV5-4
D gene: TRBD1
CDR3 DNA: TGTGCCAGCAGGGCCGGGACAGGGAAAAACATTCAGTACTTC
CDR3 protein: CASRAGTGKNIQYF

clone size: -
J gene: TRBJ2-1
V gene: TRBV6-5
D gene: -
CDR3 DNA: TGTGCCAGCAGTTACTCGGGTCGGGACAATGAGCAGTTCTTC
CDR3 protein: CASSYSGRDNEQFF

clone size: -
J gene: TRBJ2-7
V gene: TRBV7-2
D gene: -
CDR3 DNA: TGTGCCAGCAGTCTAGCTCCGACGCCAGGCTACGAGCAGTACTTC
CDR3 protein: CASSLAPTPGYEQYF

clone size: once
J gene: TRBJ2-1
V gene: TRBV7-8
D gene: -
CDR3 DNA: TGTGCCAGCAGCTTAGGAAGGCATTCCTACAATGAGCAGTTCTTC
CDR3 protein: CASSLGRHSYNEQFF

clone size: once
J gene: TRBJ2-5
V gene: TRBV18
D gene: -
CDR3 DNA: TGTGCCAGCTCACCATCAGGGGCTGGGGAGACCCAGTACTTC
CDR3 protein: CASSPSGAGETQYF

clone size: -
J gene: TRBJ1-1
V gene: TRBV9
D gene: -
CDR3 DNA: TGTGCCAGCAGCATCTCATCTACAGGGAACACTGAAGCTTTCTTT
CDR3 protein: CASSISSTGNTEAFF

clone size: -
J gene: TRBJ2-7
V gene: TRBV9
D gene: -
CDR3 DNA: TGTGCCAGCAGCGTAGGAACAGACCTACTTTACGAGCAGTACTTC
CDR3 protein: CASSVGTDLLYEQYF

clone size: -
J gene: TRBJ1-1
V gene: TRBV19
D gene: TRBD1
CDR3 DNA: TGTGCCAGTAGTAAACAGGGGGCGGGATGGACTGAAGCTTTCTTT
CDR3 protein: CASSKQGAGWTEAFF

clone size: -
J gene: TRBJ1-1
V gene: TRBV18
D gene: TRBD1
CDR3 DNA: TGTGCCAGCTCACCATCGACAGGGTGGAACACTGAAGCTTTCTTT
CDR3 protein: CASSPSTGWNTEAFF

clone size: -
J gene: TRBJ2-2
V gene: TRBV18
D gene: TRBD1
CDR3 DNA: TGTGCCAGCTCACCGAGGGACAGGAAAAACACCGGGGAGCTGTTTTTT
CDR3 protein: CASSPRDRKNTGELFF